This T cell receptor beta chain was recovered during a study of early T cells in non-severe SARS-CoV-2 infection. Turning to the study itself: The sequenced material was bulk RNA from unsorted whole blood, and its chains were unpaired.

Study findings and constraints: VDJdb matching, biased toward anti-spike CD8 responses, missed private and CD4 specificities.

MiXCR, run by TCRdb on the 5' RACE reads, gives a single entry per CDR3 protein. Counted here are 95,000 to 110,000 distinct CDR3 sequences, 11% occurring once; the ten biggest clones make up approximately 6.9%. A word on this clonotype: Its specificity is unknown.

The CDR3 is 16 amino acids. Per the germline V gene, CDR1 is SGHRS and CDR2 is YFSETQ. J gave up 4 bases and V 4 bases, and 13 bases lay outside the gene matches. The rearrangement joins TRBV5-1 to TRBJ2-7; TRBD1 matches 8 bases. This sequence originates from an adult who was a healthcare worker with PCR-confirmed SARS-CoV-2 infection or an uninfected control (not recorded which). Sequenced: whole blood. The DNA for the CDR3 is TGCGCCAGCAGCGAGACCGCCGGGACAGGAATATACGAGCAGTACTTC. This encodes CASSETAGTGIYEQYF.